The T cell receptor (beta chain) under discussion was sequenced for a study of cytomegalovirus exposure and HLA in healthy donors. Whole-study context: There were approximately 81 million unique TCRs (from HLA-typed donors) in an early data release. The study, taken as a whole, reports: Rarity held for most TCR sequences, but there were some public TCRs that occurred in many donors.

About this clone itself: The antigen is undetermined.

Use of 60 Vbeta and 13 Jbeta primers characterized the PCR. Sequencing used immunoSEQ multiplex PCR; TCRdb keeps in-frame clones, though not all of them. Counted here are about 160,000 clones, around 80% occurring once; the ten biggest clones make up roughly 1.9%. The trim removed 4 bases at V and 2 bases at J, leaving 3 bases unmatched. The germline V gene encodes CDR1 SQVTM and CDR2 ANQGSEA. CDR3 length: 13 amino acids. The donors (healthy individuals) were bone marrow donors. The origin of this receptor is a young man in good health and CMV-seronegative. Sequenced input: PBMCs. This chain connects TRBV29-1 to TRBJ2-7; 9 bases line up with TRBD2. This chain's CDR3 is CSVGLAGTYEQYF. The CDR3 nucleotides read TGCAGCGTTGGTCTAGCGGGGACCTACGAGCAGTACTTC.